This is a list of T cell receptor beta chains from one sample in a study of blood T cell repertoires in COVID-19. Libraries were prepared by immunoSEQ multiplex PCR; TCRdb keeps only in-frame clonotypes and omits some of them. Of about 160,000 clones in the sample, just over 85% were seen once. The sequenced sample consisted of peripheral blood. These receptors came from a man aged 65-85 years with acute or convalescent COVID-19. CDR3s include the opening cysteine and the closing phenylalanine or tryptophan. Fields, in order: J gene, D gene, V gene, clone size, CDR3 DNA, CDR3 protein. A D gene is named only where the DNA matches it firmly. Expanded clones are given a class, and other clones once, few, many or no size at all.

j_gene: TRBJ2-1
d_gene: -
v_gene: TRBV20-1
abundance: -
CDR3nt: TGCAGTGCTAGTGTTAGAAGGGGGACCTACAATGAGCAGTTCTTC
CDR3aa: CSASVRRGTYNEQFF

j_gene: TRBJ1-4
d_gene: TRBD1
v_gene: TRBV18
abundance: once
CDR3nt: TGTGCCAGCTCACGAGGACAGGCTGACACAACTAATGAAAAACTGTTTTTT
CDR3aa: CASSRGQADTTNEKLFF

j_gene: TRBJ2-1
d_gene: TRBD2
v_gene: TRBV7-8
abundance: -
CDR3nt: TGTGCCAGCAGCTTTTCTAGCGGGAGGGTACATGAGCAGTTCTTC
CDR3aa: CASSFSSGRVHEQFF

j_gene: TRBJ1-2
d_gene: -
v_gene: TRBV27
abundance: -
CDR3nt: TGTGCCAGCAGTTTAACCAGGGACTATGGCTACACCTTC
CDR3aa: CASSLTRDYGYTF

j_gene: TRBJ2-1
d_gene: TRBD1
v_gene: TRBV28
abundance: -
CDR3nt: TGTGCCAGCAGCCGGGACAGGGTATTGGATGAGCAGTTCTTC
CDR3aa: CASSRDRVLDEQFF

j_gene: TRBJ1-3
d_gene: TRBD1
v_gene: TRBV9
abundance: -
CDR3nt: TGTGCCAGCAGCGTCTCAGGGGGGATGGGAAACACCATATATTTT
CDR3aa: CASSVSGGMGNTIYF

j_gene: TRBJ2-7
d_gene: -
v_gene: TRBV5-1
abundance: -
CDR3nt: TGCGCCAGCAGCTTGGGGCCAGGGGAGAGCTCCTACGAGCAGTACTTC
CDR3aa: CASSLGPGESSYEQYF

j_gene: TRBJ1-2
d_gene: TRBD1
v_gene: TRBV4-3
abundance: -
CDR3nt: TGCGCCAGCAGCCAAGATCCAGGACAGGGTAACTATGGCTACACCTTC
CDR3aa: CASSQDPGQGNYGYTF

j_gene: TRBJ2-7
d_gene: TRBD2
v_gene: TRBV3-1/TRBV3-2
abundance: -
CDR3nt: TGTGCCAGCAGCCAAGATATACTAGCGGGGCAATACGAGCAGTACTTC
CDR3aa: CASSQDILAGQYEQYF

j_gene: TRBJ1-1
d_gene: -
v_gene: TRBV20-1
abundance: few
CDR3nt: TGCAGTGCCGGAGAGAACACTGAAGCTTTCTTT
CDR3aa: CSAGENTEAFF

j_gene: TRBJ2-1
d_gene: -
v_gene: TRBV28
abundance: -
CDR3nt: TGTGCCAGCAGTACGGGACTAAGTCCCAGACAGGCCTACAATGAGCAGTTCTTC
CDR3aa: CASSTGLSPRQAYNEQFF

j_gene: TRBJ2-1
d_gene: TRBD2
v_gene: TRBV30
abundance: -
CDR3nt: TGTGCCTGGTCCTATCGGACTAGCGGGGATGAGCAGTTCTTC
CDR3aa: CAWSYRTSGDEQFF

j_gene: TRBJ2-7
d_gene: TRBD1
v_gene: TRBV3-1/TRBV3-2
abundance: -
CDR3nt: TGTGCCAGCAGCCAACGGTGGAGACAGGGGAGTTACGAGCAGTACTTC
CDR3aa: CASSQRWRQGSYEQYF

j_gene: TRBJ1-5
d_gene: -
v_gene: TRBV6-2/TRBV6-3
abundance: -
CDR3nt: TGTGCCAGCAGTTATTCCCGACAGAGCAATCAGCCCCAGCATTTT
CDR3aa: CASSYSRQSNQPQHF

j_gene: TRBJ2-1
d_gene: TRBD1
v_gene: TRBV7-9
abundance: once
CDR3nt: TGTGCCAGCAGCTATGGGACAGGCTCCTACAATGAGCAGTTCTTC
CDR3aa: CASSYGTGSYNEQFF

j_gene: TRBJ2-5
d_gene: -
v_gene: TRBV6-5
abundance: -
CDR3nt: TGTGCCAGCAGTACCCGGACTCTCCAAGAGACCCAGTACTTC
CDR3aa: CASSTRTLQETQYF

j_gene: TRBJ2-1
d_gene: TRBD1
v_gene: TRBV19
abundance: -
CDR3nt: TGTGCCAGTAGTATAGATAGGGGACAGGGTAGCAATGAGCAGTTCTTC
CDR3aa: CASSIDRGQGSNEQFF

j_gene: TRBJ1-1
d_gene: -
v_gene: TRBV9
abundance: -
CDR3nt: TGTGCCAGCAGCTCACGTAGCTCGGGTACTGAAGCTTTCTTT
CDR3aa: CASSSRSSGTEAFF

j_gene: TRBJ1-5
d_gene: -
v_gene: TRBV5-8
abundance: -
CDR3nt: TGTGCCAGCAGCTTCGGACACTTGGGTCAGCCCCAGCATTTT
CDR3aa: CASSFGHLGQPQHF

j_gene: TRBJ2-1
d_gene: -
v_gene: TRBV9
abundance: -
CDR3nt: TGTGCCAGCAGCGTAGATCCAGGGAACTACAATGAGCAGTTCTTC
CDR3aa: CASSVDPGNYNEQFF

j_gene: TRBJ2-1
d_gene: -
v_gene: TRBV7-3
abundance: -
CDR3nt: TGTGCCAGCAGCTTGGAGGGAAGGTCCTACAATGAGCAGTTCTTC
CDR3aa: CASSLEGRSYNEQFF

j_gene: TRBJ1-2
d_gene: TRBD1
v_gene: TRBV10-2
abundance: -
CDR3nt: TGCGCCAGCAGTGAGACCCGACAGGGCGGTAACTATGGCTACACCTTC
CDR3aa: CASSETRQGGNYGYTF

j_gene: TRBJ2-3
d_gene: TRBD1
v_gene: TRBV9
abundance: -
CDR3nt: TGTGCCAGCAGCGTAATGGGACAGGGCATAGATACGCAGTATTTT
CDR3aa: CASSVMGQGIDTQYF

j_gene: TRBJ2-7
d_gene: TRBD2
v_gene: TRBV18
abundance: -
CDR3nt: TGTGCCAGCTCACCCGTCCTAGCGGGAGGGTCCTACGAGCAGTACTTC
CDR3aa: CASSPVLAGGSYEQYF

j_gene: TRBJ2-7
d_gene: TRBD1
v_gene: TRBV6-5
abundance: -
CDR3nt: TGTGCCAGCAGTTCCTCAACAGGGGTACTCTACGAGCAGTACTTC
CDR3aa: CASSSSTGVLYEQYF

j_gene: TRBJ1-1
d_gene: -
v_gene: TRBV5-1
abundance: -
CDR3nt: TGCGCCAGCAGCTGGGGACTCGGGGGGAACACTGAAGCTTTCTTT
CDR3aa: CASSWGLGGNTEAFF

j_gene: TRBJ1-2
d_gene: -
v_gene: TRBV7-2
abundance: few
CDR3nt: TGTGCCAGCAGCACCCAGGCCGGCTATGGCTACACCTTC
CDR3aa: CASSTQAGYGYTF

j_gene: TRBJ1-2
d_gene: TRBD1
v_gene: TRBV5-1
abundance: -
CDR3nt: TGCGCCAGCAGGACAGGGGATCGGAGCTATGGCTACACCTTC
CDR3aa: CASRTGDRSYGYTF

j_gene: TRBJ2-1
d_gene: -
v_gene: TRBV6-5
abundance: -
CDR3nt: TGTGCCAGCAGTTACTGGTCGGGAGTCGGCAATGAGCAGTTCTTC
CDR3aa: CASSYWSGVGNEQFF

j_gene: TRBJ2-5
d_gene: -
v_gene: TRBV7-8
abundance: -
CDR3nt: TGTGCCAGCAGCCTGGGCGGGCGGGAGACCCAGTACTTC
CDR3aa: CASSLGGRETQYF

j_gene: TRBJ1-1
d_gene: -
v_gene: TRBV6-5
abundance: -
CDR3nt: TGTGCCGTCCGGGGGAAGACTGAAGCTTTCTTT
CDR3aa: CAVRGKTEAFF

j_gene: TRBJ2-3
d_gene: -
v_gene: TRBV18
abundance: -
CDR3nt: TGTGCCAGCTCTCCGGCGGGTTCAGATACGCAGTATTTT
CDR3aa: CASSPAGSDTQYF

j_gene: TRBJ2-7
d_gene: TRBD2
v_gene: TRBV29-1
abundance: -
CDR3nt: TGCAGCGTCCGGGGGGAGGCGAGGGCTAGCTCCTACGAGCAGTACTTC
CDR3aa: CSVRGEARASSYEQYF

j_gene: TRBJ1-5
d_gene: -
v_gene: TRBV5-5
abundance: -
CDR3nt: TGTGCCAGCAGCCCCGGACAGTTTTATAGCAATCAGCCCCAGCATTTT
CDR3aa: CASSPGQFYSNQPQHF

j_gene: TRBJ2-3
d_gene: TRBD2
v_gene: TRBV13
abundance: -
CDR3nt: TGTGCCAGCAGCTTAGCACCGGGACTAGCGGTCACAGATACGCAGTATTTT
CDR3aa: CASSLAPGLAVTDTQYF

j_gene: TRBJ2-3
d_gene: -
v_gene: TRBV5-4
abundance: -
CDR3nt: TGTGCCAGCACCCCGCGGAACGGAGGCACAGATACGCAGTATTTT
CDR3aa: CASTPRNGGTDTQYF

j_gene: TRBJ2-3
d_gene: TRBD2
v_gene: TRBV11-3
abundance: few
CDR3nt: TGTGCCAGCAGCCCAGGGACTAGCGGAAGGACAGATACGCAGTATTTT
CDR3aa: CASSPGTSGRTDTQYF

j_gene: TRBJ2-5
d_gene: TRBD1
v_gene: TRBV23-1
abundance: -
CDR3nt: TGCGCCAGCCGCGGGTCCCCAGGGGGAGAGACCCAGTACTTC
CDR3aa: CASRGSPGGETQYF

j_gene: TRBJ2-1
d_gene: TRBD1
v_gene: TRBV18
abundance: -
CDR3nt: TGTGCCAGCTCACTCACCTTTTCCGGGACAGCTTTGAATGAGCAGTTCTTC
CDR3aa: CASSLTFSGTALNEQFF